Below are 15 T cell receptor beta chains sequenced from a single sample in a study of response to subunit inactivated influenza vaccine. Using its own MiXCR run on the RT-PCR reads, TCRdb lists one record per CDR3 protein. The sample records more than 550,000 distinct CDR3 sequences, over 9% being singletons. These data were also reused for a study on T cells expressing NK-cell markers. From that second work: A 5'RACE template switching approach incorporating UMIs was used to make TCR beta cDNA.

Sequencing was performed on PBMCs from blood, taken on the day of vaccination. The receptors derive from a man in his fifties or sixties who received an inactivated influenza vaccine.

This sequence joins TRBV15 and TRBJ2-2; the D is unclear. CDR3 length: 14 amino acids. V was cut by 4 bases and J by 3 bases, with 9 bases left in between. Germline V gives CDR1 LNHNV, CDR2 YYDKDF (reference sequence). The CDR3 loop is CATSKGLDTGELFF. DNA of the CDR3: TGTGCCACCAGCAAGGGTCTGGACACCGGGGAGCTGTTTTTT.

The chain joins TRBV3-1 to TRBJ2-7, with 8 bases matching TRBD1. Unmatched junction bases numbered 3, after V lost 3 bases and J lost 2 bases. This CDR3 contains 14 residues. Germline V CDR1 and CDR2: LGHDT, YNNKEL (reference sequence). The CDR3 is CASSHGQGPYEQYF. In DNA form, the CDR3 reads TGTGCCAGCAGCCACGGACAGGGACCCTACGAGCAGTACTTC.

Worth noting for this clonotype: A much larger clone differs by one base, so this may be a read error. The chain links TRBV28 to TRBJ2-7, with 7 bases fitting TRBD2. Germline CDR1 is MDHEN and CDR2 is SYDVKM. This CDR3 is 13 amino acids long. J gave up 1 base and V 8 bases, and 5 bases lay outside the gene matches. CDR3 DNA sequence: TGTGCCAGCTTAAGGGAGGGTTCCTACGAGCAGTACTTC. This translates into CASLREGSYEQYF.

In DNA form, the CDR3 reads TGCGCCAGCAGCCAAGGATTAGGCTCGCGGTATTATGGCTACACCTTC. Encoded protein: CASSQGLGSRYYGYTF. The J gene is TRBJ1-2, the V gene TRBV4-3; D gene ambiguous. The CDR3 is 16 amino acids. CDR1 and CDR2 from the germline V gene are LGHNA and YSLEER. The V end was cut by 1 base, the J end by 5 bases, with 17 bases between.

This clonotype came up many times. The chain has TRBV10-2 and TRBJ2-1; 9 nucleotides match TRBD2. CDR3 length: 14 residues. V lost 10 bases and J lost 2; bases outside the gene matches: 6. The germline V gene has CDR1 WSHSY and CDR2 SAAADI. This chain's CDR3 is CATLAGDAYNEQFF. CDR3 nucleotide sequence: TGCGCCACCTTAGCGGGGGACGCCTACAATGAGCAGTTCTTC.

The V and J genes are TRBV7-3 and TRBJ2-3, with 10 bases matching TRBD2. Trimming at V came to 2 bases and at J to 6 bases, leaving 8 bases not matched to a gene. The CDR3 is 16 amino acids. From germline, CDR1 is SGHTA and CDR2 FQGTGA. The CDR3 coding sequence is TGTGCCAGCAGCTTAGCCGGACTAGCGGTTGGGGATACGCAGTATTTT. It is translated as CASSLAGLAVGDTQYF.

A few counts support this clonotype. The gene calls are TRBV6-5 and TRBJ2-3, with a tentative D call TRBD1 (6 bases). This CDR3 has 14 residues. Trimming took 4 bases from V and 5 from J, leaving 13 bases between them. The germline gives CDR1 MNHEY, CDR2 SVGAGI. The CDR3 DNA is TGTGCCAGCAGTTCCAGGGACATTGGAGATACGCAGTATTTT. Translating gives CASSSRDIGDTQYF.

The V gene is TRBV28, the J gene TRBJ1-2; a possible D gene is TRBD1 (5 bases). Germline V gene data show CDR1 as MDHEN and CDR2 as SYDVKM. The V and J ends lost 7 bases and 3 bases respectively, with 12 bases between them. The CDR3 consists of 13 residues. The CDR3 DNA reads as TGTGCCAGCATTGGGACCAAGGACTATGGCTACACCTTC. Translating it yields CASIGTKDYGYTF.

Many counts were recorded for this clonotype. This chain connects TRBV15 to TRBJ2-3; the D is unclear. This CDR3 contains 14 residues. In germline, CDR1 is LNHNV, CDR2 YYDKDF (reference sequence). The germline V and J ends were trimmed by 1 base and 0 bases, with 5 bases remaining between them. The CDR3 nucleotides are TGTGCCACCAGCAGAGGTGTTAGCACAGATACGCAGTATTTT. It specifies CATSRGVSTDTQYF. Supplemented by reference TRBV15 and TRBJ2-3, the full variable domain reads DAMVIQNPRYQVTQFGKPVTLSCSQTLNHNVMYWYQQKSSQAPKLLFHYYDKDFNNEADTPDNFQSRRPNTSFCFLDIRSPGLGDTAMYLCATSRGVSTDTQYFGPGTRLTVL.

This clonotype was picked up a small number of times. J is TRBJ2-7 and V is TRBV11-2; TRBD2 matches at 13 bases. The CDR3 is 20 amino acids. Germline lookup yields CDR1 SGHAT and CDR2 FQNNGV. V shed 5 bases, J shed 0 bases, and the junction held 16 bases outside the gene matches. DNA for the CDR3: TGTGCCAGCAGCCATACCCGACTAGCGGGGGGCCTAGTAAGCTCCTACGAGCAGTACTTC. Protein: CASSHTRLAGGLVSSYEQYF.

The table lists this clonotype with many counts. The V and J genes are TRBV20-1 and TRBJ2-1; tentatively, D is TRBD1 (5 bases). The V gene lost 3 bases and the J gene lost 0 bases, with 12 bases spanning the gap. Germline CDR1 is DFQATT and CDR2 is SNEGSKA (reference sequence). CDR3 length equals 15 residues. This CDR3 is CSASPQGSSYNEQFF. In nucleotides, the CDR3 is TGCAGTGCTAGCCCCCAGGGTAGCTCCTACAATGAGCAGTTCTTC.

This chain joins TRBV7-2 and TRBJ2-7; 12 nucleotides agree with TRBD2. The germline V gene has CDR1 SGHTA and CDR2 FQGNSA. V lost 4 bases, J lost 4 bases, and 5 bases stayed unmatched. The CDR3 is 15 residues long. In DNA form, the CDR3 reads TGTGCCAGCAGCTCATCCCTAGCGGGAGGGTACGAGCAGTACTTC. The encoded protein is CASSSSLAGGYEQYF.

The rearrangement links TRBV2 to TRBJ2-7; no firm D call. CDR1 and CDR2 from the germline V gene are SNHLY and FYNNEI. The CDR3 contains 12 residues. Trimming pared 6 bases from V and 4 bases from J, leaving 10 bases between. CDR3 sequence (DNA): TGTGCCAGCAGGGTGTCCGGATACGAGCAGTACTTC. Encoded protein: CASRVSGYEQYF.

The CDR3 sequence: CASSQEIAGARTGELFF. In nucleotides, the CDR3 is TGTGCCAGCAGCCAAGAGATAGCGGGGGCCCGCACCGGGGAGCTGTTTTTT. This chain uses TRBV14 with TRBJ2-2; 9 bases match TRBD2. CDR1 is SGHDN and CDR2 is FVKESK in the germline V gene. The CDR3 length is 17 residues. Trimming at V came to 0 bases and at J to 4 bases, leaving 6 bases not matched to a gene.

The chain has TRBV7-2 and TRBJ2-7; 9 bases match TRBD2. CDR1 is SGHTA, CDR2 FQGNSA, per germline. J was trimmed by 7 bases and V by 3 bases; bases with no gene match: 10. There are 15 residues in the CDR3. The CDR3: CASSFAGTSLGEQYF. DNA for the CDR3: TGTGCCAGCAGCTTCGCCGGGACTAGCCTGGGGGAGCAGTACTTC.